These T cell receptor beta chains were read from a single sample in a study of T-cell reconstitution after alpha-beta-depleted transplantation in children. TCRdb processed the PCR reads anew with MiXCR; each CDR3 protein has one entry. Among 170,000 or so distinct CDR3 sequences listed, about 6.8% were seen once. Sequences were derived from PBMCs from the stem cell graft donor, sampled from the stem cell graft. The origin of the receptors is a human donor who donated a stem cell graft to a child with Wiskott-Aldrich syndrome. CDR3s include the opening cysteine and the closing phenylalanine or tryptophan. Fields, in order: clone size, V gene, D gene, J gene, CDR3 protein, CDR3 DNA. A D gene is named only where the DNA matches it firmly. Size is omitted from some rows. Given values are once, few, many or a class for expanded clones.

>.|TRBV6-5|.|TRBJ1-3
CASSYTYSGNTIYF
TGTGCCAGCAGCTACACTTACTCTGGAAACACCATATATTTT
>many|TRBV28|TRBD1|TRBJ2-7
CASSPGGVWEQYF
TGTGCCAGCAGTCCAGGGGGCGTGTGGGAGCAGTACTTC
>many|TRBV5-1|TRBD2|TRBJ2-1
CASSLATAGGGEQFF
TGCGCCAGCAGCTTGGCCACGGCGGGAGGTGGTGAGCAGTTCTTC
>many|TRBV6-6|.|TRBJ1-3
CASGRSMVF
TGTGCCAGCGGGCGGAGTATGGTCTTT
>many|TRBV28|.|TRBJ1-1
CASSLDNEAFF
TGTGCCAGCAGTTTAGACAATGAAGCTTTCTTT
>many|TRBV20-1|TRBD2|TRBJ2-2
CSARAQREDTGELFF
TGCAGTGCTAGAGCCCAGCGGGAAGACACCGGGGAGCTGTTTTTT
>many|TRBV12-3/TRBV12-4|TRBD2|TRBJ2-5
CASSSMGGRETQYF
TGTGCCAGCAGTTCGATGGGAGGGAGAGAGACCCAGTACTTC
>many|TRBV6-5|TRBD1|TRBJ1-6
CASREGQAPLHF
TGTGCCAGCAGGGAGGGACAGGCACCCCTCCACTTT
>many|TRBV20-1|.|TRBJ2-1
CSEYTNNEQFF
TGCAGTGAGTACACGAACAATGAGCAGTTCTTC
>few|TRBV7-2|.|TRBJ2-7
CASGFADRFNEQYF
TGTGCCAGCGGATTTGCAGACAGGTTTAACGAGCAGTACTTC
>.|TRBV7-2|TRBD1|TRBJ1-1
CASKIQGAGMNTEAFF
TGTGCCAGCAAGATACAGGGGGCCGGAATGAACACTGAAGCTTTCTTT
>many|TRBV5-1|.|TRBJ1-1
CASSPDGGMNTEAFF
TGCGCCAGCAGCCCGGATGGGGGTATGAACACTGAAGCTTTCTTT
>many|TRBV6-5|.|TRBJ2-1
CASSTRPLNPNEQFF
TGTGCCAGCAGCACTCGACCCCTTAACCCAAATGAGCAGTTCTTC
>many|TRBV4-3|.|TRBJ2-1
CASSQGPGASESPNNEQFF
TGCGCCAGCAGCCAGGGTCCAGGGGCTAGCGAGTCTCCAAACAATGAGCAGTTCTTC
>many|TRBV12-3/TRBV12-4|.|TRBJ2-1
CASSANSGAYNEQFF
TGTGCCAGCAGTGCCAATAGCGGAGCCTACAATGAGCAGTTCTTC
>many|TRBV7-2|.|TRBJ1-5
CASSLRTGNQPQHF
TGTGCCAGCAGCTTAAGGACAGGCAATCAGCCCCAGCATTTT
>many|TRBV12-3/TRBV12-4|.|TRBJ1-6
CASARNPDYNSPLHF
TGTGCCAGCGCGAGGAATCCGGACTATAATTCACCCCTCCACTTT
>many|TRBV12-3/TRBV12-4|TRBD1|TRBJ1-5
CASSSTTGSRNQPQHF
TGTGCCAGCAGTTCAACGACAGGGAGTAGGAATCAGCCCCAGCATTTT
>.|TRBV7-2|TRBD1|TRBJ1-1
CASSLPTGGGVNTEAFF
TGTGCCAGCAGCTTACCGACAGGGGGAGGGGTGAACACTGAAGCTTTCTTT
>.|TRBV7-6|TRBD2|TRBJ2-1
CASSEMAGGRNEQFF
TGTGCCAGCAGTGAAATGGCGGGGGGCCGGAATGAGCAGTTCTTC
>many|TRBV5-6|.|TRBJ1-3
CASSFRRAGNTIYF
TGTGCCAGCAGCTTCCGTAGGGCTGGAAACACCATATATTTT
>many|TRBV5-5|TRBD1|TRBJ1-4
CASSGPGTATNEKLFF
TGTGCCAGCAGCGGTCCCGGGACAGCAACTAATGAAAAACTGTTTTTT
>many|TRBV24-1|TRBD2|TRBJ2-5
CATSPGGETQYF
TGTGCCACCTCCCCGGGAGGAGAGACCCAGTACTTC
>many|TRBV6-1|TRBD2|TRBJ2-1
CASSPRTSGMQFF
TGTGCCAGCAGTCCCCGGACTAGCGGGATGCAGTTCTTC
>many|TRBV5-1|TRBD1|TRBJ2-7
CASSKGQGVSYEQYF
TGCGCCAGCAGCAAGGGACAGGGGGTGTCCTACGAGCAGTACTTC
>few|TRBV4-1|.|TRBJ2-5
CASSHLGETQYF
TGCGCCAGCAGCCACCTCGGGGAGACCCAGTACTTC
>many|TRBV4-3|TRBD2|TRBJ2-1
CASSQLADGNNEQFF
TGCGCCAGCAGCCAACTAGCGGACGGTAACAATGAGCAGTTCTTC
>many|TRBV6-1|TRBD1|TRBJ2-5
CASSGPRQGIFQETQYF
TGTGCCAGCAGTGGACCTAGACAGGGGATTTTCCAAGAGACCCAGTACTTC
>many|TRBV12-3/TRBV12-4|TRBD1|TRBJ1-4
CASSPGTGEEKLFF
TGTGCCAGCAGTCCCGGGACAGGGGAAGAAAAACTGTTTTTT
>many|TRBV27|TRBD2|TRBJ2-1
CASSSRPAGTSGRATRYNEQFF
TGTGCCAGCAGTTCACGACCAGCCGGGACTAGCGGGAGGGCCACTAGATACAATGAGCAGTTCTTC
>many|TRBV20-1|.|TRBJ1-6
CSARGDRQRNSPLHF
TGCAGTGCTAGAGGGGATCGGCAGAGAAATTCACCCCTCCACTTT
>.|TRBV20-1|TRBD1|TRBJ2-3
CSFSTGQGRGTDTQYF
TGCAGCTTCTCAACGGGACAGGGGCGCGGCACAGATACGCAGTATTTT
>.|TRBV7-2|TRBD2|TRBJ2-3
CASSRWGGTQYF
TGTGCCAGCAGCCGGTGGGGGGGTACGCAGTATTTT